This is a list of T cell receptor beta chains from one sample in a study of cytomegalovirus exposure and HLA in healthy donors. Using immunoSEQ multiplex PCR, the repertoire was profiled, and TCRdb retains in-frame clones only, with some absent. Of about 110,000 clones listed, 82% were seen once; the top ten hold 2% to 3%. The sequenced sample was PBMCs. The receptors shown here come from a man under 40 in good health and CMV-seropositive. Both conserved end residues are part of each CDR3. Fields, in order: clone size, V gene, D gene, J gene, CDR3 protein, CDR3 DNA. The D gene is left open where the match is weak. Expanded clones are given a class, and other clones once, few, many or no size at all.

clone_size: .; v_call: TRBV5-1; d_call: .; j_call: TRBJ1-5; cdr3_aa: CASSFGQGNQPQHF; cdr3_nt: TGTGCCAGCAGCTTTGGGCAGGGCAATCAGCCCCAGCATTTT
clone_size: .; v_call: TRBV7-7; d_call: .; j_call: TRBJ2-3; cdr3_aa: CASSLQFASDTQYF; cdr3_nt: TGTGCTAGCAGCCTGCAGTTCGCTAGTGATACGCAGTATTTT
clone_size: .; v_call: TRBV7-2; d_call: TRBD2; j_call: TRBJ2-2; cdr3_aa: CASSFGGGAAGELFF; cdr3_nt: TGTGCCAGCAGCTTCGGCGGGGGGGCCGCCGGGGAGCTGTTTTTT
clone_size: few; v_call: TRBV6-5; d_call: .; j_call: TRBJ1-2; cdr3_aa: CASSYSGGQGYGYTF; cdr3_nt: TGTGCCAGCAGTTATTCGGGGGGGCAGGGGTATGGCTACACCTTC
clone_size: .; v_call: TRBV9; d_call: .; j_call: TRBJ1-2; cdr3_aa: CASRSPRDYGYTF; cdr3_nt: TGTGCCTCACGGAGTCCCAGAGACTATGGCTACACCTTC
clone_size: .; v_call: TRBV5-4; d_call: .; j_call: TRBJ2-2; cdr3_aa: CASTSPGANTGELFF; cdr3_nt: TGTGCCAGCACCTCGCCAGGGGCGAACACCGGGGAGCTGTTTTTT
clone_size: .; v_call: TRBV6-1; d_call: TRBD2; j_call: TRBJ2-3; cdr3_aa: CASSESLAGADTQYF; cdr3_nt: TGTGCCAGCAGTGAATCCCTAGCGGGGGCAGATACGCAGTATTTT
clone_size: .; v_call: TRBV28; d_call: TRBD1; j_call: TRBJ2-6; cdr3_aa: CASSAPGQGFSGANVLTF; cdr3_nt: TGTGCCAGCAGTGCCCCGGGACAGGGATTTTCTGGGGCCAACGTCCTGACTTTC
clone_size: .; v_call: TRBV7-9; d_call: .; j_call: TRBJ2-2; cdr3_aa: CASSFLTAGKLFF; cdr3_nt: TGTGCCAGCAGCTTTTTAACGGCCGGGAAGCTGTTTTTT
clone_size: few; v_call: TRBV19; d_call: .; j_call: TRBJ1-5; cdr3_aa: CASSIDPGMAGQPQHF; cdr3_nt: TGTGCCAGTAGTATAGACCCAGGGATGGCAGGCCAGCCCCAGCATTTT
clone_size: .; v_call: TRBV10-2; d_call: .; j_call: TRBJ2-7; cdr3_aa: CASSSYRDEQYF; cdr3_nt: TGCGCCAGCAGTTCTTACAGGGACGAGCAGTACTTC
clone_size: .; v_call: TRBV6-1; d_call: .; j_call: TRBJ1-4; cdr3_aa: CASSELGGKLFF; cdr3_nt: TGTGCCAGCAGTGAATTAGGGGGAAAACTGTTTTTT
clone_size: .; v_call: TRBV9; d_call: TRBD2; j_call: TRBJ2-7; cdr3_aa: CASSVTSGGLSSYEQYF; cdr3_nt: TGTGCCAGCAGCGTAACTAGCGGGGGGCTTAGCTCCTACGAGCAGTACTTC
clone_size: .; v_call: TRBV15; d_call: .; j_call: TRBJ2-3; cdr3_aa: CATSRRDSLTDTQYF; cdr3_nt: TGTGCCACCAGCAGACGCGACAGCCTCACAGATACGCAGTATTTT
clone_size: .; v_call: TRBV19; d_call: .; j_call: TRBJ2-1; cdr3_aa: CASSKSGSQYEQFF; cdr3_nt: TGTGCCAGTAGTAAGTCAGGTAGTCAATATGAGCAGTTCTTC
clone_size: .; v_call: TRBV6-5; d_call: TRBD1; j_call: TRBJ1-4; cdr3_aa: CASSTDRVHEKLFF; cdr3_nt: TGTGCCAGCAGTACTGACAGGGTACATGAAAAACTGTTTTTT
clone_size: few; v_call: TRBV6-1; d_call: .; j_call: TRBJ2-1; cdr3_aa: CASSSTQGWEQFF; cdr3_nt: TGTGCCAGCAGCTCTACCCAGGGTTGGGAGCAGTTCTTC
clone_size: .; v_call: TRBV6-4; d_call: .; j_call: TRBJ1-2; cdr3_aa: CASRALDNRGGYTF; cdr3_nt: TGTGCCAGCAGGGCGCTTGACAACAGAGGGGGCTACACCTTC
clone_size: .; v_call: TRBV6-5; d_call: TRBD1; j_call: TRBJ2-7; cdr3_aa: CASSPGQAVYEQYF; cdr3_nt: TGTGCCAGCAGTCCGGGACAGGCGGTCTACGAGCAGTACTTC
clone_size: .; v_call: TRBV5-1; d_call: .; j_call: TRBJ1-2; cdr3_aa: CASSLSAGVDGYTF; cdr3_nt: TGCGCCAGCAGCTTGTCCGCGGGAGTGGATGGCTACACCTTC
clone_size: .; v_call: TRBV27; d_call: TRBD1; j_call: TRBJ2-5; cdr3_aa: CASSPMDRVETQYF; cdr3_nt: TGTGCCAGCAGTCCAATGGACAGGGTAGAGACCCAGTACTTC
clone_size: once; v_call: TRBV7-2; d_call: TRBD2; j_call: TRBJ2-1; cdr3_aa: CASSLTSGVWDEQFF; cdr3_nt: TGTGCCAGCAGTTTGACTAGCGGGGTCTGGGATGAGCAGTTCTTC
clone_size: .; v_call: TRBV27; d_call: TRBD1; j_call: TRBJ2-7; cdr3_aa: CATLGDRIPYEQYF; cdr3_nt: TGTGCCACCCTCGGGGACAGGATTCCCTACGAGCAGTACTTC
clone_size: .; v_call: TRBV7-8; d_call: .; j_call: TRBJ2-2; cdr3_aa: CASSPTPPTNTGELFF; cdr3_nt: TGTGCCAGCAGCCCCACCCCCCCTACGAACACCGGGGAGCTGTTTTTT
clone_size: .; v_call: TRBV5-6; d_call: .; j_call: TRBJ2-6; cdr3_aa: CASSSRASNVLTF; cdr3_nt: TGTGCCAGCAGCTCCAGGGCGTCCAACGTCCTGACTTTC
clone_size: once; v_call: TRBV6-5; d_call: TRBD1; j_call: TRBJ1-2; cdr3_aa: CASSRGQRLINGYTF; cdr3_nt: TGTGCCAGCAGTAGGGGACAGCGGCTTATAAATGGCTACACCTTC
clone_size: .; v_call: TRBV5-8; d_call: TRBD1; j_call: TRBJ1-2; cdr3_aa: CASLWDRVYDGYTF; cdr3_nt: TGTGCCAGCCTTTGGGACAGGGTCTATGATGGCTACACCTTC
clone_size: .; v_call: TRBV15; d_call: TRBD1; j_call: TRBJ1-2; cdr3_aa: CATSRDTGAYGYTF; cdr3_nt: TGTGCCACCAGCAGAGATACAGGGGCCTATGGCTACACCTTC
clone_size: .; v_call: TRBV11-1; d_call: TRBD2; j_call: TRBJ2-2; cdr3_aa: CASSRARGFNTGELFF; cdr3_nt: TGTGCCAGCAGCCGTGCGCGGGGGTTCAACACCGGGGAGCTGTTTTTT
clone_size: once; v_call: TRBV6-5; d_call: TRBD1; j_call: TRBJ2-7; cdr3_aa: CASSYLRIQGNYEQYF; cdr3_nt: TGTGCCAGCAGTTACCTTCGTATACAGGGGAATTACGAGCAGTACTTC
clone_size: .; v_call: TRBV2; d_call: .; j_call: TRBJ1-1; cdr3_aa: CASKGTLSEAFF; cdr3_nt: TGTGCCAGCAAAGGGACTCTATCAGAAGCTTTCTTT
clone_size: .; v_call: TRBV6-1; d_call: .; j_call: TRBJ1-2; cdr3_aa: CASSELGRNYGYTF; cdr3_nt: TGTGCCAGCAGTGAATTAGGGAGAAACTATGGCTACACCTTC
clone_size: .; v_call: TRBV19; d_call: .; j_call: TRBJ2-2; cdr3_aa: CASSTVNHGELFF; cdr3_nt: TGTGCCAGTAGTACGGTTAATCACGGGGAGCTGTTTTTT
clone_size: .; v_call: TRBV6-5; d_call: .; j_call: TRBJ1-5; cdr3_aa: CASSRGGVGQPQHF; cdr3_nt: TGTGCCAGCAGCCGCGGGGGGGTTGGTCAGCCCCAGCATTTT
clone_size: once; v_call: TRBV7-9; d_call: TRBD1; j_call: TRBJ2-2; cdr3_aa: CASSVQQGVGLFF; cdr3_nt: TGTGCCAGCAGCGTACAACAGGGGGTTGGGCTGTTTTTT
clone_size: few; v_call: TRBV2; d_call: .; j_call: TRBJ2-7; cdr3_aa: CASSESVTGSYEQYF; cdr3_nt: TGTGCCAGCAGTGAAAGCGTAACAGGCTCCTACGAGCAGTACTTC
clone_size: .; v_call: TRBV5-1; d_call: .; j_call: TRBJ2-4; cdr3_aa: CASSLGGLLAKNIQYF; cdr3_nt: TGCGCCAGCAGCTTGGGAGGCCTGTTAGCCAAAAACATTCAGTACTTC
clone_size: .; v_call: TRBV5-6; d_call: .; j_call: TRBJ1-2; cdr3_aa: CASSPIGDYYGYTF; cdr3_nt: TGTGCCAGCAGCCCAATAGGGGATTACTATGGCTACACCTTC
clone_size: .; v_call: TRBV5-1; d_call: .; j_call: TRBJ2-5; cdr3_aa: CASSLDRSGETQYF; cdr3_nt: TGCGCCAGCAGCTTGGACAGGTCGGGAGAGACCCAGTACTTC
clone_size: few; v_call: TRBV20-1; d_call: .; j_call: TRBJ2-5; cdr3_aa: CSASLADKGDF; cdr3_nt: TGCAGTGCTTCCCTCGCGGACAAAGGAGACTTC
clone_size: .; v_call: TRBV18; d_call: .; j_call: TRBJ2-7; cdr3_aa: CASSPDSSTYEQYF; cdr3_nt: TGTGCCAGCTCCCCAGACAGTTCAACCTACGAGCAGTACTTC
clone_size: .; v_call: TRBV5-1; d_call: .; j_call: TRBJ1-2; cdr3_aa: CASSLVAGINYGYTF; cdr3_nt: TGCGCCAGCAGCTTGGTGGCAGGAATAAACTATGGCTACACCTTC
clone_size: .; v_call: TRBV7-8; d_call: .; j_call: TRBJ1-3; cdr3_aa: CASSPDWSSGNTIYF; cdr3_nt: TGTGCCAGCAGCCCAGATTGGAGCTCTGGAAACACCATATATTTT
clone_size: .; v_call: TRBV7-3; d_call: TRBD1; j_call: TRBJ1-1; cdr3_aa: CASSGIPGQRATEAFF; cdr3_nt: TGTGCCAGCAGCGGCATTCCGGGACAGCGAGCCACTGAAGCTTTCTTT
clone_size: .; v_call: TRBV7-8; d_call: .; j_call: TRBJ2-1; cdr3_aa: CASSLVGMGANEQFF; cdr3_nt: TGTGCCAGCAGCTTAGTGGGTATGGGGGCCAATGAGCAGTTCTTC
clone_size: few; v_call: TRBV5-1; d_call: .; j_call: TRBJ1-5; cdr3_aa: CASSLEFGNQPQHF; cdr3_nt: TGCGCCAGCAGCTTGGAGTTCGGGAATCAGCCCCAGCATTTT
clone_size: .; v_call: TRBV5-1; d_call: TRBD2; j_call: TRBJ2-5; cdr3_aa: CASTSSGGETQYF; cdr3_nt: TGCGCCAGCACGTCTAGCGGGGGAGAGACCCAGTACTTC
clone_size: .; v_call: TRBV2; d_call: .; j_call: TRBJ2-4; cdr3_aa: CASRKHQALAKNSQYF; cdr3_nt: TGTGCCAGCAGAAAGCACCAGGCTCTGGCCAAAAACAGTCAGTACTTC
clone_size: .; v_call: TRBV6-1; d_call: .; j_call: TRBJ2-7; cdr3_aa: CASSEPSRPPYEQYF; cdr3_nt: TGTGCCAGCAGTGAACCTTCCAGGCCTCCCTACGAGCAGTACTTC
clone_size: .; v_call: TRBV10-3; d_call: TRBD2; j_call: TRBJ2-1; cdr3_aa: CAIGTSGVNEQFF; cdr3_nt: TGTGCCATCGGGACTAGCGGGGTGAATGAGCAGTTCTTC
clone_size: .; v_call: TRBV5-4; d_call: .; j_call: TRBJ1-2; cdr3_aa: CASSLRGVGYGYTF; cdr3_nt: TGTGCCAGCAGCTTACGGGGGGTGGGCTATGGCTACACCTTC
clone_size: .; v_call: TRBV5-1; d_call: TRBD1; j_call: TRBJ1-2; cdr3_aa: CASSIEDRTNYGYTF; cdr3_nt: TGCGCCAGCAGCATTGAGGACAGGACTAACTATGGCTACACCTTC
clone_size: .; v_call: TRBV5-1; d_call: TRBD1; j_call: TRBJ1-2; cdr3_aa: CASSATGDASPYTF; cdr3_nt: TGCGCCAGCAGCGCGACAGGGGACGCGTCGCCCTACACCTTC
clone_size: .; v_call: TRBV19; d_call: .; j_call: TRBJ1-1; cdr3_aa: CASRPTGRNTEAFF; cdr3_nt: TGTGCCAGTAGACCGACAGGACGGAACACTGAAGCTTTCTTT
clone_size: .; v_call: TRBV5-1; d_call: .; j_call: TRBJ1-3; cdr3_aa: CASSGTPGNTIYF; cdr3_nt: TGCGCCAGTTCAGGGACTCCTGGAAACACCATATATTTT